The T cell receptor beta chain under discussion was sequenced for a study of cytomegalovirus exposure and HLA in healthy donors. Study-level results: In presence/absence analyses, roughly uniform sequencing depth across donors was assumed.

The length of the CDR3 is 14 residues. Germline lookup yields CDR1 MNHEY and CDR2 SMNVEV (reference sequence). Trimming left V 8 bases short and J 7 bases short, with 18 bases between. PCR amplification relied on 60 Vbeta primers (plus 13 Jbeta primers). Generated by immunoSEQ multiplex PCR, the TCRdb table keeps only in-frame clones and is missing some. Seen here are approximately 160,000 clones, around three quarters observed once, and the top ten hold 1%. To note about this clone: No antigen is known for it.

V gene TRBV27 combines with J gene TRBJ1-5; the D is unclear. This TCR was sampled from a woman in her thirties or forties in good health and CMV-seronegative. Source material: PBMCs. The CDR3 is CASSNRLGAQPQHF. The CDR3 nucleotides read TGTGCCAGCTCCAATCGGCTGGGAGCCCAGCCCCAGCATTTT.